The present entry profiles one TCR beta chain with its context. The antigen remains unidentified. Trimming shortened V by 5 bases and J by 7 bases, and 12 bases separated the two germline ends. The germline CDR1 and CDR2 sequences are SGHVS and FNYEAQ. The CDR3 length is 13 residues. This sample's time point: neoterminal ileum biopsy at postoperative endoscopy, about 6 months after surgery. This record belongs to a study of T cell repertoires in ileal Crohn's disease. Study-wide context: All patients had surgery for stricturing (about 60%) or penetrating (roughly 39%) disease. Study observations and caveats: Compared with non-smokers, active smokers at surgery showed more clonal expansions. The median delay to postoperative endoscopy was 5.5 to 8.5 months.

Using immunoSEQ multiplex PCR, the repertoire was profiled, and TCRdb retains in-frame clones only, with some absent. The sample lists more than 60,000 clones, 85% to 90% occurring once. The chain links TRBV7-6 to TRBJ1-3; D gene uncertain. The receptor's source is an adult with Crohn's disease. Sequencing used ileal tissue. The CDR3, as DNA: TGTGCCAGCAGCCCCACAGCCGGCAACACCATATATTTT. This codes for CASSPTAGNTIYF. Filled out from reference TRBV7-6 and TRBJ1-3, the complete variable domain reads GAGVSQSPRYKVTKRGQDVALRCDPISGHVSLYWYRQALGQGPEFLTYFNYEAQQDKSGLPNDRFSAERPEGSISTLTIQRTEQRDSAMYRCASSPTAGNTIYFGEGSWLTVV.